This T cell receptor (beta chain) is drawn from a study of CD8+CD57+ T cells in acquired aplastic anemia (dated by TCRdb to the late 2010s). Some background on the complete study: A mean of around 3.3 ug of DNA, ranging from about 0.19 to 27.4 ug, was extracted from sorted CD4+ and CD8+ cells. CD8+CD57+ expansion was defined as frequency above the mean frequency observed in healthy subjects.

Expansion of CD8+CD57+ cells had been shown by flow cytometry in the patients chosen for sequencing. Severe acquired aplastic anemia was diagnosed in all patients according to International Study of Aplastic Anemia and Agranulocytosis and Camitta criteria. At the time blood was sampled, none of the patients had received any therapy. In this study, sorted CD4+ and CD8+ T cells from the blood of healthy subjects and of severe aplastic anemia patients had their TCR repertoires deep-sequenced. Patients were enrolled in the USA under clinicaltrials.gov protocols 00001620, 01623167, 00001397, 00071045, 00081523 and 00961064. Ficoll-Paque density gradient centrifugation was used to isolate peripheral blood mononuclear cells. Before DNA extraction, CD4+ and CD8+ T cells were sorted with FACS or magnetic beads. Profiling of TCR beta VDJ combinations and CDR3 sequences used genomic DNA as the template. An Illumina HiSeq 2000 was the platform used for TCR repertoire sequencing. In the original analysis: Repertoires were assessed using TRBV/TRBJ rearrangement plots, CDR3 size and DJ length profiles, and Simpson's diversity index. The most abundant DNA sequence in the deep sequencing data was taken as the immunodominant clone. CDR3 amino acid sequences were screened for sharing across subjects and were compared with published repertoires and the VDJdb database. The public reads were quality trimmed at Q25 with fastp and then assembled into clones with MiXCR by TCRdb, keeping productive beta chains. Every CDR3 protein is listed once, alongside the most common genes and DNA of its rows. TCRdb's processing, not the study's, gives the V and J calls here. Counted in this sample were more than 250,000 distinct CDR3 sequences; roughly 80% of them appeared once. 40% to 55% of the sample is taken by the ten largest.

Summary of the overall study and its limitations: Around 27 CD8+ CDR3 sequences were shared between patients and controls but appeared highly expressed in patients and within their immunodominant clones. CD8+ Simpson's diversity did not differ significantly between patients and healthy controls (P=0.060).

According to the germline V gene (reference sequence), CDR1 reads SGHKS and CDR2 reads YYEKEE. At the junction V is shortened by 4 bases and J by 6 bases; bases outside the gene matches: 8. The CDR3 numbers 14 residues from cysteine through phenylalanine. Only CDR3 DNA is held: 42 bases, read in frame from base 1. As for this clonotype: Its antigen is unknown. Per-base qualities were not stored, and no clone one base away is much larger.

This receptor was obtained from a human donor with aplastic anemia. Material: sorted CD4+, CD8+, or CD8+CD57+ T cells (not recorded which) from PBMCs. Recombination linked TRBV5-5 to TRBJ2-3; 7 junctional bases match TRBD2. The CDR3 region has the sequence CASSQVAGPDTQYF. The DNA is as follows: TGTGCCAGCAGCCAAGTAGCGGGTCCCGATACGCAGTATTTT.